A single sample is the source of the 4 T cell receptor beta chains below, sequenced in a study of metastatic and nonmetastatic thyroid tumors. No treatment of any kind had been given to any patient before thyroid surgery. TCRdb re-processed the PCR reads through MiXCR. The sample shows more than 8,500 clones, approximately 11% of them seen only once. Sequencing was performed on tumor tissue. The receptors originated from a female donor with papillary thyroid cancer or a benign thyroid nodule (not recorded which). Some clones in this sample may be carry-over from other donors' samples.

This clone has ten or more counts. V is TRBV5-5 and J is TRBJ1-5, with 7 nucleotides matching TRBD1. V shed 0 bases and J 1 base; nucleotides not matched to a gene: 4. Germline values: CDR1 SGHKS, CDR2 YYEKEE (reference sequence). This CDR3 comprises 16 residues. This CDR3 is CASSLGDRESNQPQHF. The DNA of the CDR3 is TGTGCCAGCAGCTTGGGTGACAGGGAGAGCAATCAGCCCCAGCATTTT.

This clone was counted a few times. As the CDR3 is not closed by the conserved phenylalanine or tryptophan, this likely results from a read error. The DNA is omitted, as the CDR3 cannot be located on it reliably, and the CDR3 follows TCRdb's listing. CDR3: CASSQKLPGNYGYIS. The chain joins TRBV5-1 to TRBJ1-2; TRBD1 is the table's D call and was not checked against the DNA. Germline assignment: CDR1 SGHRS and CDR2 YFSETQ. The CDR3 extends over 15 residues, inclusive of both ends.

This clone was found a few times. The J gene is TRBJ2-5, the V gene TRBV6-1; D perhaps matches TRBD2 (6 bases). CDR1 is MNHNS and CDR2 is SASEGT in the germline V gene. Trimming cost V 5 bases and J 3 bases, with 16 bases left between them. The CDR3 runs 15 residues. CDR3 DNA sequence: TGTGCCAGCAGTAGACCCGGGACTGAAAAAGAGACCCAGTACTTC. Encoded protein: CASSRPGTEKETQYF.

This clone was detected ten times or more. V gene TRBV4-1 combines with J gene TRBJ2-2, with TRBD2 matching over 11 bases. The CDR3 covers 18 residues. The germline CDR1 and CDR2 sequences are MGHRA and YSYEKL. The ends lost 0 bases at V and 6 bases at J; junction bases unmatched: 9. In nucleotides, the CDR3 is TGCGCCAGCAGCCAAGAATTCATAGCGGGGGGGCTATCCGGGGAGCTGTTTTTT. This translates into CASSQEFIAGGLSGELFF.